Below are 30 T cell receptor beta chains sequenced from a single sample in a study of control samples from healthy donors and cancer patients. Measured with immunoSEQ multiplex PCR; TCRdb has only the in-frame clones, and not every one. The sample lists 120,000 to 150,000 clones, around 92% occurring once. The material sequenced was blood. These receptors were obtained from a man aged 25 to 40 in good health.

CDR3 protein: CASSLSPRGGRVKQFF. DNA for the CDR3: TGTGCCAGCAGTTTATCTCCACGGGGGGGCCGAGTAAAGCAGTTCTTC. The V call is TRBV27, the J call TRBJ2-1, with 8 nucleotides matching TRBD2. With V trimmed by 0 bases and J by 11 bases, 12 bases remained unmatched. The CDR3 spans 16 residues. Germline CDR1 and CDR2: MNHEY and SMNVEV (reference sequence).

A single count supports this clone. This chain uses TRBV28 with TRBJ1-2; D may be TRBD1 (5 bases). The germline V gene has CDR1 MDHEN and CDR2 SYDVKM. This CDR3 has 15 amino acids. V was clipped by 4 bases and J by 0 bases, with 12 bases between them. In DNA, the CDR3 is TGTGCCAGCAGTTATCAGGGAATAACTAACTATGGCTACACCTTC. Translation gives CASSYQGITNYGYTF.

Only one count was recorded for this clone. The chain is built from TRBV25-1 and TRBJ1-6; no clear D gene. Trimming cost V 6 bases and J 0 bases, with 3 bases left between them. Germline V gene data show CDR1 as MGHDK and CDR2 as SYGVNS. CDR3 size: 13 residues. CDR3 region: CASSSSYNSPLHF. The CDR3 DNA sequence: TGTGCCAGCAGCAGCTCCTATAATTCACCCCTCCACTTT.

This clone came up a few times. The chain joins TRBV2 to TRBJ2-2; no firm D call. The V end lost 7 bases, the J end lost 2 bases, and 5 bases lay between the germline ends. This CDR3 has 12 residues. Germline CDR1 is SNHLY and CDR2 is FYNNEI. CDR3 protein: CASIPNTGELFF. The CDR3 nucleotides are TGTGCCAGCATCCCTAACACCGGGGAGCTGTTTTTT.

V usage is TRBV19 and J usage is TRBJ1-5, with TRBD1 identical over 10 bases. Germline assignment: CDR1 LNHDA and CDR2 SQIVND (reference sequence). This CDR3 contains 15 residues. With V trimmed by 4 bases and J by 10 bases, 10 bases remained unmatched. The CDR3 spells CASSTVGTGVSPQHF. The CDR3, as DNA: TGTGCCAGTAGTACCGTGGGGACAGGGGTAAGCCCCCAGCATTTT.

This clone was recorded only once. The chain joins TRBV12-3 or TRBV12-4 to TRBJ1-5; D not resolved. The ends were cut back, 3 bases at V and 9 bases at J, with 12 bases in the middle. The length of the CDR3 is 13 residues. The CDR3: CASSLGRLRPQHF. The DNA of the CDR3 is TGTGCCAGCAGTTTGGGCCGCTTGAGGCCCCAGCATTTT.

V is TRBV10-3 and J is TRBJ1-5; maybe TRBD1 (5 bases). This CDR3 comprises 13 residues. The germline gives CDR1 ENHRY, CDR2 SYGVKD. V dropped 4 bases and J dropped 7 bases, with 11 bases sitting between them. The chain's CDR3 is CAISALQGQPQHF. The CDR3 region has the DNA TGTGCCATCAGTGCGCTCCAGGGCCAGCCCCAGCATTTT.

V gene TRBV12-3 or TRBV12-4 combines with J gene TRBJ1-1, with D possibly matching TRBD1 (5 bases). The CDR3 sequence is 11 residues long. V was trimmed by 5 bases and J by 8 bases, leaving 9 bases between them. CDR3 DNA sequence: TGTGCCAGCAGTGCCGACAGAGAAGCTTTCTTT. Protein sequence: CASSADREAFF.

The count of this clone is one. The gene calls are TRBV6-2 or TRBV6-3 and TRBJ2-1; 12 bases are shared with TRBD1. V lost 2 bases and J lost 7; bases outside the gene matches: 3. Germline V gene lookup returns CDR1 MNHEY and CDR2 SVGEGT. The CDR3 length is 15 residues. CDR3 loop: CASSYGTGGWNEQFF. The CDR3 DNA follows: TGTGCCAGCAGTTACGGGACAGGGGGCTGGAATGAGCAGTTCTTC.

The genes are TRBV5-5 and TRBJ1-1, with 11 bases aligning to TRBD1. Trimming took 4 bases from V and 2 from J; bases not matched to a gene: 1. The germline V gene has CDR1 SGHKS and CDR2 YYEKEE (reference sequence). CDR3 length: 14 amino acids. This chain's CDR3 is CASSGTGGNTEAFF. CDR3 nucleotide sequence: TGTGCCAGCAGCGGGACAGGGGGAAACACTGAAGCTTTCTTT.

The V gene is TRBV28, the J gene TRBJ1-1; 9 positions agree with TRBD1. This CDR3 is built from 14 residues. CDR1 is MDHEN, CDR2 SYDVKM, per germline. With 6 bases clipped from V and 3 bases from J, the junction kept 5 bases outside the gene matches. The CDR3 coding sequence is TGTGCCAGCAGCGAACAGGGGGCCGACACTGAAGCTTTCTTT. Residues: CASSEQGADTEAFF.

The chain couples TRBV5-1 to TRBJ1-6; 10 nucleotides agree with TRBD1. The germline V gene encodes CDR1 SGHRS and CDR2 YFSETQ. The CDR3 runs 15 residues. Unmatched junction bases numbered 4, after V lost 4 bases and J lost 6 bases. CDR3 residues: CASSPGTGANSPLHF. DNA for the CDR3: TGCGCCAGCAGCCCAGGGACAGGGGCTAATTCACCCCTCCACTTT.

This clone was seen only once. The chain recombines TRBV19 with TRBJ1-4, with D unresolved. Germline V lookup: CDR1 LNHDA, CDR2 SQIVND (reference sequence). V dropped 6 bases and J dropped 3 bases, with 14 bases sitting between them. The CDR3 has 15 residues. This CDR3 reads CASRLGGSANEKLFF. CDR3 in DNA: TGTGCCAGTAGACTAGGAGGGTCAGCTAATGAAAAACTGTTTTTT.

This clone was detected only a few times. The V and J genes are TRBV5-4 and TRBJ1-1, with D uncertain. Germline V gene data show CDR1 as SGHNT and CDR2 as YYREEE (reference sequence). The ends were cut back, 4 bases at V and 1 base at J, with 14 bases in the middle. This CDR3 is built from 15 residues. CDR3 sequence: CASSPAPVTNTEAFF. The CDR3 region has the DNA TGTGCCAGCAGCCCAGCCCCAGTCACGAACACTGAAGCTTTCTTT.

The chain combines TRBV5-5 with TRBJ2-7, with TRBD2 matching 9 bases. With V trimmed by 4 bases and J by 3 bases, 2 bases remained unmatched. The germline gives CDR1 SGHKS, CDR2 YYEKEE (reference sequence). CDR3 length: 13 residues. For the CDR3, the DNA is TGTGCCAGCAGCCTACTAGCGGGCTACGAGCAGTACTTC. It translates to CASSLLAGYEQYF.

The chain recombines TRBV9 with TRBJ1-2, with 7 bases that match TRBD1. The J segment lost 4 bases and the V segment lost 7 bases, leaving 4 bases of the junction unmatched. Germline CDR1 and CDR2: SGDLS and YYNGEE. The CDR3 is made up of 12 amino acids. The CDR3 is CASQGTAYGYTF. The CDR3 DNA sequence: TGTGCCAGCCAGGGGACAGCCTATGGCTACACCTTC. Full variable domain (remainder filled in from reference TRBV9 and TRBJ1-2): DSGVTQTPKHLITATGQRVTLRCSPRSGDLSVYWYQQSLDQGLQFLIQYYNGEERAKGNILERFSAQQFPDLHSELNLSSLELGDSALYFCASQGTAYGYTFGSGTRLTVV.

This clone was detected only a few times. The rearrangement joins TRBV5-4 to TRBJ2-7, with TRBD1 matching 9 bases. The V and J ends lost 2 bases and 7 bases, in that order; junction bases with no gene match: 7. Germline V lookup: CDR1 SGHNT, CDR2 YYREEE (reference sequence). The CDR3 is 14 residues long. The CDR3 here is CASSFPGQGWEQYF. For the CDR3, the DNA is TGTGCCAGCAGCTTCCCGGGACAGGGCTGGGAGCAGTACTTC.

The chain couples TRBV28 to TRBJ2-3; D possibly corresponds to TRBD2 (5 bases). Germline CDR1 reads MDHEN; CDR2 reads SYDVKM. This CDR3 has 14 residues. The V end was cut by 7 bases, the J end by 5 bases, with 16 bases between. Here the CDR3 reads CASNPLSGRDTQYF. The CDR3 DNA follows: TGTGCCAGCAACCCGCTCTCGGGGAGAGATACGCAGTATTTT.

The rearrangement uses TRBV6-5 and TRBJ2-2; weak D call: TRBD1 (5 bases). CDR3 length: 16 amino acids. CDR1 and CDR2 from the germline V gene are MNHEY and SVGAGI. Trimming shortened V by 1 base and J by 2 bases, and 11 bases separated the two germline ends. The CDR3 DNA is TGTGCCAGCAGTTACTGGATAGGGGATAACACCGGGGAGCTGTTTTTT. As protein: CASSYWIGDNTGELFF.

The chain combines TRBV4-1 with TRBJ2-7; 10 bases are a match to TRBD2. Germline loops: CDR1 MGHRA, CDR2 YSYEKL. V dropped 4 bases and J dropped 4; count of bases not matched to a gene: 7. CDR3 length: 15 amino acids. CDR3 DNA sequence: TGCGCCAGCAGCCCAGCTAGCGGGGGCGATTACGAGCAGTACTTC. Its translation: CASSPASGGDYEQYF.

In nucleotides, the CDR3 is TGTGCCAGCAGCCCCCCCTTTATCTATGCCAAAAACATTCAGTACTTC. It translates to CASSPPFIYAKNIQYF. The chain combines TRBV28 with TRBJ2-4; no clear D. This CDR3 spans 16 amino acids. Trimming removed 6 bases from V and 1 base from J, with 16 bases in between. Germline V CDR1 and CDR2: MDHEN, SYDVKM.

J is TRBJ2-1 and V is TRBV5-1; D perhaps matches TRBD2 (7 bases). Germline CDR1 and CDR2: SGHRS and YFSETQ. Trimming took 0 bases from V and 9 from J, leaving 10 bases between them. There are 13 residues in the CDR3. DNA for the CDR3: TGCGCCAGCAGCTTGGAGGGAGGGGGTGAGCAGTTCTTC. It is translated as CASSLEGGGEQFF.

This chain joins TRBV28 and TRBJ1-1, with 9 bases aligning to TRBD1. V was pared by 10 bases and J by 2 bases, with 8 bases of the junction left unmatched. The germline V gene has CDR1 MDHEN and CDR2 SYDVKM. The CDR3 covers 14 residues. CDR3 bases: TGTGCCATCAGGAGGACAGGGGCTAACACTGAAGCTTTCTTT. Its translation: CAIRRTGANTEAFF.

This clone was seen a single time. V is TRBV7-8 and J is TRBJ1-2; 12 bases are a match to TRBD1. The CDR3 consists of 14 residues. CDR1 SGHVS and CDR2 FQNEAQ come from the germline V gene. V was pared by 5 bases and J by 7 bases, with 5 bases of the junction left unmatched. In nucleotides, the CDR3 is TGTGCCAGCAGCCCCGGGACAGGGGGCTTTGGCTACACCTTC. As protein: CASSPGTGGFGYTF.

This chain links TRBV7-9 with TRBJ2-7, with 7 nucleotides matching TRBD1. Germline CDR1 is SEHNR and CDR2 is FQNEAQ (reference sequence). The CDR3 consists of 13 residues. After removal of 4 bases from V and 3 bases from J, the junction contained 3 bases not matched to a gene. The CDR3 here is CASSSTGNYEQYF. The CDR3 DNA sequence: TGTGCCAGCAGCTCGACAGGGAACTACGAGCAGTACTTC.

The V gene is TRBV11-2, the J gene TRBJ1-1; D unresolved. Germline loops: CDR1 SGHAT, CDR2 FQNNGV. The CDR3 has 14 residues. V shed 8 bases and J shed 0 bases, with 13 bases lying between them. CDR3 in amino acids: CASGPTEMNTEAFF. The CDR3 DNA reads TGTGCCAGCGGACCTACAGAAATGAACACTGAAGCTTTCTTT.

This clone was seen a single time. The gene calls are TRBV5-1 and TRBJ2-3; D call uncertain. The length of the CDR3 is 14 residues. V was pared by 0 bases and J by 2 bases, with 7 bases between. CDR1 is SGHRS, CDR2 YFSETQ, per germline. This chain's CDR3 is CASSLAFITDTQYF. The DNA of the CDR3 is TGCGCCAGCAGCTTGGCCTTTATCACAGATACGCAGTATTTT.

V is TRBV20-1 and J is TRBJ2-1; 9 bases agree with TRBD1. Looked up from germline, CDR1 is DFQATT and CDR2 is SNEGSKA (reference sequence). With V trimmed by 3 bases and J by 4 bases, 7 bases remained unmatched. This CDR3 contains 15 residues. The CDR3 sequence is CSASLTGGSYNEQFF. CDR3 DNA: TGCAGTGCTAGTTTGACAGGGGGATCGTACAATGAGCAGTTCTTC.

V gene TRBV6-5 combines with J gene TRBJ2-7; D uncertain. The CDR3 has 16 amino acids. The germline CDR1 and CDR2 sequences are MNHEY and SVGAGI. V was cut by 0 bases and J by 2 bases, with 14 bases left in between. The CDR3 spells CASSYSMLGPPYEQYF. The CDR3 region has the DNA TGTGCCAGCAGTTACTCGATGCTTGGACCGCCCTACGAGCAGTACTTC.

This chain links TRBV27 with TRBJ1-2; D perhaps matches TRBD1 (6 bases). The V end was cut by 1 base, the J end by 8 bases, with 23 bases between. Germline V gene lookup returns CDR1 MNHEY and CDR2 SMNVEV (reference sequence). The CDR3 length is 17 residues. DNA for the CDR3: TGTGCCAGCAGTTTATTGGGGGCCAGGGATGGCTGGTTCGGCTACACCTTC. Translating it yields CASSLLGARDGWFGYTF.